This entry describes one T cell receptor beta chain. Source study methods: Amplifying reference gene primers gave estimates of nucleated cell counts. TCRdb's table, derived via immunoSEQ multiplex PCR, lists solely in-frame clones and lacks some. D and trimming come from the DNA, and the V and J calls and clone size come from that table. Here the sample spans 200,000 to 250,000 clones, around 82% being singletons. This specimen belongs to a study of blood T cell repertoires in COVID-19. Study as a whole: Some COVID-19 samples were acute and others convalescent; all came from the United States, Italy and Spain.

The V gene's germline CDR1 is MGHRA and CDR2 YSYEKL. Trimming cost V 3 bases and J 4 bases; bases outside gene matches: 8. The CDR3 extends over 17 amino acids. The sequencing input was PBMCs or T cells enriched from blood (not recorded which). The receptor comes from a woman aged 40 to 50 who had been exposed to COVID-19. The gene calls are TRBV4-1 and TRBJ2-2; 10 bases fit TRBD1. CDR3 loop: CASSHYPDRGSTGELFF. CDR3 nucleotide sequence: TGCGCCAGCAGCCACTACCCGGACAGGGGGAGCACCGGGGAGCTGTTTTTT.